The text below deals with one T cell receptor beta chain. The antigen is not known. This sample was taken from a study of T cells expressing NK-cell markers. TCRdb reprocessed the 5' RACE reads, keeping one entry per CDR3 protein, no DNA. Its table records 500,000 to 700,000 distinct CDR3 sequences. Germline CDR1 MNHNY, CDR2 SVGAGI (reference sequence). This CDR3 spans 13 amino acids. General study results and limits: The study found these clonotypes also leading the CD3+CD56-NKG2C+ fraction in a few donors.

This receptor was identified in a man aged 18 to 35 in good health. Sequencing was performed on blood T cells: a sorted CD56 or NKG2C T cell subset, CD4+ or CD8+ T cells, or bulk PBMC T cells (not recorded which). The V call is TRBV6-6, the J call TRBJ1-5. CDR3 protein: CASSLSDNQPQHF.